Listed here are 21 T cell receptor beta chains from one sample, sequenced in a study of blood T cell repertoires in COVID-19. Some clones are missing from TCRdb's copy, which holds only in-frame ones; the method was immunoSEQ multiplex PCR. The sample carries about 310,000 clones, around nine tenths recorded once. The sequenced material came from PBMCs or T cells enriched from blood (not recorded which). The origin of the receptors is a woman aged 40 to 50 who had recovered from COVID-19.

The chain combines TRBV5-4 with TRBJ1-1, with TRBD1 matching over 7 bases. Losses at the gene ends were 3 bases for V and 1 base for J; bases not matched to a gene: 6. Germline lookup yields CDR1 SGHNT and CDR2 YYREEE (reference sequence). The CDR3 sequence is 15 residues long. The CDR3 loop is CASSSDNRGNTEAFF. The CDR3 nucleotides are TGTGCCAGCAGCTCGGACAACAGGGGGAACACTGAAGCTTTCTTT.

The CDR3 coding sequence is TGTGCCAGCAGCTTCCGGGTTAGCGGCACAGATACGCAGTATTTT. Its protein is CASSFRVSGTDTQYF. J is TRBJ2-3 and V is TRBV11-3, with D possibly TRBD2 on 5 matching bases. Trimming shortened V by 3 bases and J by 1 base, and 11 bases separated the two germline ends. CDR3 length equals 15 residues. Germline-derived CDR1 and CDR2 are SGHNT and YENEEA. Drawing the rest from reference TRBV11-3 and TRBJ2-3, the complete variable domain is EAGVVQSPRYKIIEKKQPVAFWCNPISGHNTLYWYLQNLGQGPELLIRYENEEAVDDSQLPKDRFSAERLKGVDSTLKIQPAELGDSAVYLCASSFRVSGTDTQYFGPGTRLTVL.

CDR3 amino acids: CASSFTGNTEAFF. The CDR3 DNA is TGTGCCAGCAGTTTCACAGGGAACACTGAAGCTTTCTTT. V is TRBV6-5 and J is TRBJ1-1; maybe TRBD1 (5 bases). In germline, CDR1 is MNHEY, CDR2 SVGAGI. The CDR3 totals 13 residues. V dropped 4 bases and J dropped 1 base, with 7 bases sitting between them.

The chain couples TRBV9 to TRBJ2-2; possibly TRBD1 for D (6 bases). The CDR3 totals 15 residues. Between the trimmed V and J ends, which lost 0 bases and 5 bases, there was a span of 11 bases. Per germline, CDR1 SGDLS and CDR2 YYNGEE. The DNA of the CDR3 is TGTGCCAGCAGCGTAGGAATAGGGGGAACCGGGGAGCTGTTTTTT. Its translation: CASSVGIGGTGELFF. The full variable domain, completed using reference TRBV9 and TRBJ2-2, is DSGVTQTPKHLITATGQRVTLRCSPRSGDLSVYWYQQSLDQGLQFLIQYYNGEERAKGNILERFSAQQFPDLHSELNLSSLELGDSALYFCASSVGIGGTGELFFGEGSRLTVL.

This clone was observed a handful of times. V usage is TRBV7-6 and J usage is TRBJ1-2; D gene uncertain. The V and J ends lost 2 bases and 0 bases respectively, with 7 bases between them. The CDR3 runs 14 residues. Germline V gene sequence: CDR1 SGHVS, CDR2 FNYEAQ. CDR3 sequence: CASSLLEANYGYTF. CDR3 sequence (DNA): TGTGCCAGCAGCTTATTGGAGGCTAACTATGGCTACACCTTC.

This clone showed up just once. This chain connects TRBV6-2 or TRBV6-3 to TRBJ1-1; TRBD1 matches 7 bases. Germline CDR1 reads MNHEY; CDR2 reads SVGEGT. This CDR3 has 16 amino acids. The junction had 13 bases not matched to a gene; V was cut back by 2 bases and J by 7 bases. The CDR3 sequence is CASSYPRDSGRREAFF. The CDR3 DNA reads as TGTGCCAGCAGTTACCCCCGGGACAGCGGACGCCGTGAAGCTTTCTTT.

The chain carries TRBV18 and TRBJ2-7, with D hard to call. V was clipped by 6 bases and J by 4 bases, with 13 bases between them. CDR3 size: 13 residues. Germline-derived CDR1 and CDR2 are KGHSH and LQKENI. Here the CDR3 DNA reads TGTGCCAGCTCGCCTGGGCCTTTTTACGAGCAGTACTTC. This codes for CASSPGPFYEQYF.

The chain couples TRBV5-4 to TRBJ2-6, with 9 bases aligning to TRBD1. The CDR3 consists of 19 residues. The germline gives CDR1 SGHNT, CDR2 YYREEE (reference sequence). V trimming: 0 bases; J trimming: 1 base; junction bases outside the gene matches: 8. CDR3 nucleotide sequence: TGTGCCAGCAGCTTGGGGGGGACAGGGTATCCGTCTGGGGCCAACGTCCTGACTTTC. Translation gives CASSLGGTGYPSGANVLTF.

The CDR3 is CSVAQGLGRVDTQYF. The CDR3 DNA reads TGCAGCGTTGCTCAGGGACTCGGTAGGGTAGATACGCAGTATTTT. The rearrangement joins TRBV29-1 to TRBJ2-3; tentatively, D is TRBD2 (6 bases). With 4 bases removed from V and 5 bases from J, the gap between germline ends came to 19 bases. This CDR3 comprises 15 residues. Looked up from germline, CDR1 is SQVTM and CDR2 is ANQGSEA.

The V gene is TRBV7-9, the J gene TRBJ1-2; unclear D gene. This CDR3 region has 15 residues. V shed 0 bases and J shed 4 bases, with 12 bases lying between them. Looked up from germline, CDR1 is SEHNR and CDR2 is FQNEAQ (reference sequence). The chain's CDR3 is CASSLAPPGIYGYTF. CDR3 coding DNA: TGTGCCAGCAGCTTAGCCCCCCCGGGAATCTATGGCTACACCTTC.

The chain carries TRBV13 and TRBJ2-5; 11 positions match TRBD2. The CDR3 consists of 17 residues. Germline loops: CDR1 PRHDT, CDR2 FYEKMQ (reference sequence). V lost 5 bases, J lost 5 bases, and 13 bases stayed unmatched. In DNA, the CDR3 is TGTGCCAGCAGCCTCCTGACTAGCGGGGACTCGAGGGAGACCCAGTACTTC. Amino acids: CASSLLTSGDSRETQYF. Using reference TRBV13 and TRBJ2-5 for the parts outside the CDR3, the full variable domain is AAGVIQSPRHLIKEKRETATLKCYPIPRHDTVYWYQQGPGQDPQFLISFYEKMQSDKGSIPDRFSAQQFSDYHSELNMSSLELGDSALYFCASSLLTSGDSRETQYFGPGTRLLVL.

V is TRBV12-3 or TRBV12-4 and J is TRBJ1-1; D is unclear. There are 13 residues in the CDR3. The V and J ends lost 1 base and 6 bases respectively, with 9 bases between them. The CDR3 loop is CASSLVEGSEAFF. As DNA, the CDR3 is TGTGCCAGCAGTTTAGTTGAGGGATCTGAAGCTTTCTTT.

The chain carries TRBV24-1 and TRBJ2-2; 10 bases fit TRBD1. The germline gives CDR1 KGHDR, CDR2 SFDVKD. The junction had 7 bases not matched to a gene; V was cut back by 3 bases and J by 4 bases. The CDR3 runs to 17 residues. CDR3 loop: CATSDTDRGRVTGELFF. CDR3 nucleotides: TGTGCCACCAGTGATACCGACAGGGGGCGGGTCACCGGGGAGCTGTTTTTT.

The rearrangement links TRBV7-8 to TRBJ2-2, with 12 nucleotides matching TRBD1. The V segment lost 3 bases and the J segment 4 bases; nucleotides outside the gene matches: 6. The CDR3 spans 17 residues. Germline V lookup: CDR1 SGHVS, CDR2 FQNEAQ. The CDR3 DNA follows: TGTGCCAGCAGCTTGTCTGGGACAGGGGGCATCACCGGGGAGCTGTTTTTT. Translation: CASSLSGTGGITGELFF.

The chain combines TRBV6-2 or TRBV6-3 with TRBJ2-7; 9 bases fit TRBD1. Germline CDR1 reads MNHEY; CDR2 reads SVGEGT. V was pared by 8 bases and J by 5 bases, with 13 bases of the junction left unmatched. The CDR3 runs to 15 residues. The CDR3 here is CASCRRGTGINEQYF. The CDR3 nucleotides are TGTGCCAGCTGCCGTAGAGGGACAGGGATAAACGAGCAGTACTTC.

The chain uses TRBV19 and TRBJ2-4; TRBD1 is a possible D gene (6 bases). V lost 7 bases to trimming and J lost 8 bases, with 24 bases between them. The CDR3 is 16 residues long. In germline, CDR1 is LNHDA, CDR2 SQIVND (reference sequence). CDR3 sequence (DNA): TGTGCCAGTACCCCCGAGATGGGGGCTTTTAATCACATTCAGTACTTC. Translating gives CASTPEMGAFNHIQYF.

The gene calls are TRBV10-3 and TRBJ2-3, with 7 positions matching TRBD2. The CDR3 contains 13 residues. V lost 4 bases, J lost 9 bases, and 7 bases stayed unmatched. CDR1 and CDR2 (germline): ENHRY, SYGVKD. DNA for the CDR3: TGTGCCATCAGTGTTGGGGGGGATAAGACGCAGTATTTT. Protein: CAISVGGDKTQYF.

This rearrangement joins TRBV19 to TRBJ1-5, with D possibly being TRBD1 (5 bases). This CDR3 spans 14 amino acids. Germline V lookup: CDR1 LNHDA, CDR2 SQIVND (reference sequence). Trimming pared 4 bases from V and 9 bases from J, leaving 16 bases between. CDR3 loop: CASSNSPGGLPQHF. The CDR3 DNA reads as TGTGCCAGTAGTAATTCACCGGGGGGATTGCCCCAGCATTTT.

The chain joins TRBV18 to TRBJ2-5; tentatively, D is TRBD1 (6 bases). The CDR3 consists of 14 residues. Germline CDR1 and CDR2: KGHSH and LQKENI. V dropped 5 bases and J dropped 5 bases, with 15 bases sitting between them. The CDR3 spells CASSGAGASETQYF. The CDR3 DNA reads TGTGCCAGCTCAGGGGCAGGGGCCTCGGAGACCCAGTACTTC.

V gene TRBV6-5 combines with J gene TRBJ2-7; TRBD1 matches at 10 bases. V lost 2 bases, J lost 3 bases, and 4 bases stayed unmatched. The CDR3 runs 15 residues. Germline V CDR1 and CDR2: MNHEY, SVGAGI. As DNA, the CDR3 is TGTGCCAGCAGTTACCCGGGACAGGGGATCTACGAGCAGTACTTC. This translates into CASSYPGQGIYEQYF.

This chain links TRBV19 with TRBJ1-1; D unclear. This CDR3 comprises 14 residues. Deletions cut 3 bases from V and 1 base from J, with 9 bases between. Germline V gene lookup returns CDR1 LNHDA and CDR2 SQIVND (reference sequence). The CDR3 DNA follows: TGTGCCAGTAGTATTCGGGGATCGAACACTGAAGCTTTCTTT. Protein product: CASSIRGSNTEAFF.